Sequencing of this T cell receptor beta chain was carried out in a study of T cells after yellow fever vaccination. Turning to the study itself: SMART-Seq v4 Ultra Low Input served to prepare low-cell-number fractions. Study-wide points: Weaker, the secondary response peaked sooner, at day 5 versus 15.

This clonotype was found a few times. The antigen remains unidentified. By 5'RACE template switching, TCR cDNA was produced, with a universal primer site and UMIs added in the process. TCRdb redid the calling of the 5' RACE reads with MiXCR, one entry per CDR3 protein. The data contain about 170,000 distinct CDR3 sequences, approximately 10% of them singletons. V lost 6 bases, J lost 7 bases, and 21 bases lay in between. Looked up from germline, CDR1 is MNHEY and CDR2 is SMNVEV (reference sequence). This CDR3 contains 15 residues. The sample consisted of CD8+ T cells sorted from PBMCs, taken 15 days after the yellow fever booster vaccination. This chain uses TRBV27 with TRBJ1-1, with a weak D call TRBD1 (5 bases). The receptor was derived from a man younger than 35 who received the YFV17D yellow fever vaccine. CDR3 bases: TGTGCCAGCAGCAACGAACAGGATCTCACTCATGAAGCTTTCTTT. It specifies CASSNEQDLTHEAFF.